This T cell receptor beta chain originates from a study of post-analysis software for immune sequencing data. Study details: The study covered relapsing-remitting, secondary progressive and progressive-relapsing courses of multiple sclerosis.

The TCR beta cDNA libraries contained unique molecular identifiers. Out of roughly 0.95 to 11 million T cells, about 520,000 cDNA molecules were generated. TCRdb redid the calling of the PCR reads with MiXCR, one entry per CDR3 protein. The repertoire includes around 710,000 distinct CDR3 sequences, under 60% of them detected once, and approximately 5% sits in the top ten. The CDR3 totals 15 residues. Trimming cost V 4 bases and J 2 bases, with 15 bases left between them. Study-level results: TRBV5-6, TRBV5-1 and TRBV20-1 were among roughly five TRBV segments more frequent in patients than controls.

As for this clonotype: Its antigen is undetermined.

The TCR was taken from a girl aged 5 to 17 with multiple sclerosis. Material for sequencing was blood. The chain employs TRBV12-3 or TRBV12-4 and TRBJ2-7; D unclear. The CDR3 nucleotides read TGTGCCAGCAGTTCTTCAGTGCAGAGGACCTACGAGCAGTACTTC. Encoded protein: CASSSSVQRTYEQYF.